This TCR beta chain is from a study of T cell repertoires in cytomegalovirus infection. Regarding this clonotype: The antigen is not known.

This CDR3 spans 11 amino acids. Trimming left V 7 bases short and J 6 bases short, with 11 bases between. Germline V gene data show CDR1 as SGHRS and CDR2 as YFSETQ. Study-level findings and limits: The ex vivo response was dominated by HLA-C-restricted CMV-specific TCR beta clonotypes.

TCRdb re-called the reads through MiXCR, storing one row per CDR3 protein. Counted here are more than 400,000 distinct CDR3 sequences, about a quarter occurring once; the ten biggest clones make up about 12%. Sequenced sample: PBMCs. The source of this sequence is a human donor in good health (CMV status not recorded). Some clones in this sample may be carry-over from other donors' samples. V usage is TRBV5-1 and J usage is TRBJ2-7; D uncertain. CDR3 sequence: CASAKFCEQYV. CDR3 in DNA: TGCGCCAGCGCCAAGTTCTGCGAGCAGTACGTC.